A single TCR beta chain is shown here with its context. Its antigen is still unknown. This sample is drawn from a study of cytomegalovirus exposure and HLA in healthy donors. V lost 5 bases to trimming and J lost 4 bases, with 18 bases between them. CDR3 length: 15 amino acids. Germline values: CDR1 SGHVS, CDR2 FNYEAQ. In the PCR, 60 Vbeta and 13 Jbeta primers were used. Assay used: immunoSEQ multiplex PCR; TCRdb lists only in-frame clones, some missing. The table lists around 200,000 clones, 77% of them singletons, with around 2.9% in the top ten. Points from the study as a whole: Several top significant clusters appeared, in a later analysis, to be linked to common viral pathogens.

Input material: PBMCs. The rearrangement joins TRBV7-6 to TRBJ2-7; D is possibly TRBD2 (6 bases). This receptor was obtained from a woman aged 55 to 70 in good health and CMV-seropositive. The CDR3 protein is CASSLQEGGWYEQYF. For the CDR3, the DNA is TGTGCCAGCAGCCTGCAGGAGGGTGGGTGGTACGAGCAGTACTTC.